This T cell receptor (beta chain) was sequenced in a study of CD4 T cells in relation to SARS-CoV-2 and coronaviruses. TCRdb's table, derived via immunoSEQ multiplex PCR, lists solely in-frame clones and lacks some. The profile shows about 26,000 clones, about four fifths of them singletons. To note about this clone: Its antigen is not known.

Germline V gives CDR1 SGHVS, CDR2 FNYEAQ. CDR3 size: 16 residues. The V and J ends lost 5 bases and 0 bases respectively, with 14 bases between them. CD4+ T cells from unexposed donors were obtained before the COVID-19 pandemic (2011-2018). After nine to ten days of culture, CD4+ T cells were isolated. This clonotype originated in a human donor in good health. Source material: CD4+ T cells from PBMCs, cultured in vitro. The chain combines TRBV7-6 with TRBJ1-3; no clear D. The DNA of the CDR3 is TGTGCCAGCAGCGGTTCGCAGACTTACTCTGGAAACACCATATATTTT. Amino acids: CASSGSQTYSGNTIYF.